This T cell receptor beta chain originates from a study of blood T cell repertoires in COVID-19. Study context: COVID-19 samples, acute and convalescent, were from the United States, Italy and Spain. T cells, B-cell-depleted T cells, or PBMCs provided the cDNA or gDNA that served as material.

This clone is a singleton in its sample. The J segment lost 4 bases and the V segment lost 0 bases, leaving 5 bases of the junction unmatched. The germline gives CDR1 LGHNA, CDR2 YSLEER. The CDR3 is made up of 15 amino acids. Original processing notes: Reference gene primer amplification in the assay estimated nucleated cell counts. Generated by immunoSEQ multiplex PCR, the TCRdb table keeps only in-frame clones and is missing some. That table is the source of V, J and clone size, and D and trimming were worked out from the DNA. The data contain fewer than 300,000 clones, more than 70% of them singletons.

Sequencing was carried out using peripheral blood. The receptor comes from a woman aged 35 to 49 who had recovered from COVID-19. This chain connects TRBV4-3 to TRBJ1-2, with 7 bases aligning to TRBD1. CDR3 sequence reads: CASSQDEGAAYGYTF. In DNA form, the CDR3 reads TGCGCCAGCAGCCAAGATGAGGGGGCGGCCTATGGCTACACCTTC.